These 14 T cell receptor beta chains were sequenced from one sample in a study of CXCR3-negative and CXCR3-positive naive CD8 T cells. The libraries of TRB cDNA were constructed through 5' RACE using UMI labels. Following a re-call of the 5' RACE reads, TCRdb has one entry per CDR3 protein and lacks DNA. This sample's clone table lists roughly 50,000 distinct CDR3 sequences. The sequenced material came from memory CD8+ T cells from blood. These receptors came from a human donor in good health. Some clones in this sample may be carry-over from other donors' samples.

The chain recombines TRBV29-1 with TRBJ2-7. CDR3 length: 13 amino acids. Per the germline V gene, CDR1 is SQVTM and CDR2 is ANQGSEA. The CDR3: CSVGAQSSYEQYF.

This chain uses TRBV28 with TRBJ2-2; TCRdb lists TRBD1, though no DNA is available to test this call. Germline V gives CDR1 MDHEN, CDR2 SYDVKM. This CDR3 spans 17 amino acids. The CDR3 sequence: CASSSPRDRATTGELFF.

The V and J genes are TRBV6-2 or TRBV6-3 and TRBJ2-1; TCRdb gives TRBD1 as the D gene, but with no DNA this cannot be confirmed. Germline V gene data show CDR1 as MNHEY and CDR2 as SVGEGT. This CDR3 has 13 residues. The CDR3 region is CASSRTEYNEQFF.

The gene calls are TRBV7-2 and TRBJ2-3; the TCRdb call, TRBD1, lacks DNA for checking. The CDR3 covers 18 residues. From germline, CDR1 is SGHTA and CDR2 FQGNSA. CDR3 in amino acids: CASSSLVLRGRITDTQYF.

V and J are TRBV7-6 and TRBJ2-5; the TCRdb D gene call, TRBD2, has no DNA to confirm it. This CDR3 is built from 16 residues. From germline, CDR1 is SGHVS and CDR2 FNYEAQ. The CDR3 protein is CASSRLAGTYQETQYF. Supplemented by reference TRBV7-6 and TRBJ2-5, the full variable domain reads GAGVSQSPRYKVTKRGQDVALRCDPISGHVSLYWYRQALGQGPEFLTYFNYEAQQDKSGLPNDRFSAERPEGSISTLTIQRTEQRDSAMYRCASSRLAGTYQETQYFGPGTRLLVL.

The chain couples TRBV2 to TRBJ1-1; there is no DNA to check the TCRdb D call of TRBD1. The CDR3 is 14 amino acids. CDR1 and CDR2 (germline): SNHLY, FYNNEI. This CDR3 is CASSPGQISTEAFF.

The chain couples TRBV4-3 to TRBJ2-2; the D gene TCRdb calls, TRBD1, cannot be checked with no DNA. This CDR3 spans 18 amino acids. Germline assignment: CDR1 LGHNA and CDR2 YSLEER. CDR3 sequence reads: CASSQGAGGQENTGELFF.

The rearrangement links TRBV29-1 to TRBJ1-2; as DNA is missing, the TRBD1 call by TCRdb cannot be tested. CDR3 length: 14 residues. Germline V gives CDR1 SQVTM, CDR2 ANQGSEA. The CDR3 loop is CSVSRTGVDYGYTF.

The V and J genes are TRBV10-1 and TRBJ1-2; TCRdb proposes TRBD1, but this gene call is untestable without DNA. The CDR3 is 13 residues long. From germline, CDR1 is WNHNN and CDR2 SYGVQD (reference sequence). The CDR3 sequence is CASSAGEDYGYTF.

The CDR3 sequence is CASSFWRGRADTQYF. J is TRBJ2-3 and V is TRBV28; the D call of TRBD1 rests on TCRdb alone, since no DNA is present to check it. The length of the CDR3 is 15 residues. The germline V gene has CDR1 MDHEN and CDR2 SYDVKM.

The chain has TRBV15 and TRBJ2-1; absent DNA, TCRdb's TRBD1 call cannot be checked. CDR1 LNHNV and CDR2 YYDKDF come from the germline V gene (reference sequence). The CDR3 totals 16 residues. CDR3 amino acids: CATSRAGTGDYNEQFF.

This chain links TRBV6-1 with TRBJ2-2; TCRdb returns TRBD2, unconfirmable since there is no DNA. The germline V gene encodes CDR1 MNHNS and CDR2 SASEGT. The CDR3 totals 15 residues. CDR3: CVSKAGGPDTGELFF.

J is TRBJ2-7 and V is TRBV11-3. The CDR3 consists of 13 residues. CDR1 SGHNT and CDR2 YENEEA come from the germline V gene. The CDR3 loop reads CASSPTSNYEQYF.

The rearrangement links TRBV20-1 to TRBJ2-1; the TRBD2 assignment by TCRdb is unverifiable without DNA. The CDR3 extends over 15 amino acids. Germline assignment: CDR1 DFQATT and CDR2 SNEGSKA (reference sequence). The CDR3 sequence is CSARVAGGPFGEQFF.